The clone carrying this T cell receptor (beta chain) came up many times. Its matching antigen is unknown. Using its own MiXCR run on the 5' RACE reads, TCRdb lists one record per CDR3 protein. There are about 150,000 distinct CDR3 sequences in the sample; 3% to 4% occur only once, and roughly 8% lies in the top ten. The record originates from a study of identical twins. Study-level findings and limits: Twins shared out-of-frame alpha sequences with excess low generation probability. Possibly, invariant MAIT and iNKT cells partly confounded zero-insertion analyses.

V gave up 7 bases and J gave up 0 bases, with 12 bases separating them. Germline V CDR1 and CDR2: LNHDA, SQIVND (reference sequence). There are 14 residues in the CDR3. The material sequenced was memory T cells sorted from blood. This TCR came from a man aged 18-30 years in good health. V is TRBV19 and J is TRBJ1-1; no clear D gene. CDR3 residues: CASTHAGMNTEAFF. The CDR3 coding sequence is TGTGCCAGTACCCACGCGGGTATGAACACTGAAGCTTTCTTT.